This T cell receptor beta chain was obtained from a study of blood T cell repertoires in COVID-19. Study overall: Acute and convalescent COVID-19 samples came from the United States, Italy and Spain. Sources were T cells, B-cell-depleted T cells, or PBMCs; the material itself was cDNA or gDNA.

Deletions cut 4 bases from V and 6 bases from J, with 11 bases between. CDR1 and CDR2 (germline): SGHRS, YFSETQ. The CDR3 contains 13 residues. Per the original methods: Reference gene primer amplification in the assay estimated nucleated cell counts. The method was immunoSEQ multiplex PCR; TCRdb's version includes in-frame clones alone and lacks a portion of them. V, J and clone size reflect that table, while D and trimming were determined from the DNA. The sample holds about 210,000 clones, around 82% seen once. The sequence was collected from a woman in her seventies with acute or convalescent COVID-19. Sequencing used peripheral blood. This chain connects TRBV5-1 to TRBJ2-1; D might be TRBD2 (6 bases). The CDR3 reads CASSAGGFNEQFF. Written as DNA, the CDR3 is TGCGCCAGCAGCGCCGGAGGGTTCAATGAGCAGTTCTTC. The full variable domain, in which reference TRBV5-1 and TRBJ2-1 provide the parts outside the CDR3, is KAGVTQTPRYLIKTRGQQVTLSCSPISGHRSVSWYQQTPGQGLQFLFEYFSETQRNKGNFPGRFSGRQFSNSRSEMNVSTLELGDSALYLCASSAGGFNEQFFGPGTRLTVL.